Included here is one TCR beta chain sequence, with context. Its antigen remains unidentified. This specimen belongs to a study of T cell responses to AZD1222 COVID-19 vaccine. Study conclusions and caveats: An increase in Spike-specific TCR breadth and depth was observed after two AZD1222 doses.

Sequenced by immunoSEQ multiplex PCR; TCRdb stores in-frame clones only, minus some. The sample has 130,000 or so clones, around 94% seen once. Sequencing was performed on peripheral blood, taken on day 0 of AZD1222 vaccination. This clonotype was sampled from an adult in good health.

CDR3 protein: CASSLGVAQYF. In DNA, the CDR3 is TGTGCCAGCAGTCTAGGAGTGGCCCAGTACTTC. The chain links TRBV25-1 to TRBJ2-5; D is undetermined. Germline CDR1 reads MGHDK; CDR2 reads SYGVNS. V was cut by 5 bases and J by 9 bases, with 10 bases left in between. This CDR3 has 11 residues.